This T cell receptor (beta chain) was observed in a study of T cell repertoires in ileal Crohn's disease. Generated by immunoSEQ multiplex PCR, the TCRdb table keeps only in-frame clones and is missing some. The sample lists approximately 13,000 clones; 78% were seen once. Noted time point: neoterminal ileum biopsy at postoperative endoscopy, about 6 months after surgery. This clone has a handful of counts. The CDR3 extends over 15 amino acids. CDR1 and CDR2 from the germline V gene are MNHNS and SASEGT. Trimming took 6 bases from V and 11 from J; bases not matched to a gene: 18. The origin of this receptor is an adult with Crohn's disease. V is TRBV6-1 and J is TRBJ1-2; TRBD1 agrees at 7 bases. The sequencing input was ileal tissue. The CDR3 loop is CASSARDSSPRIYTF. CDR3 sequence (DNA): TGTGCCAGCAGCGCAAGGGACAGTAGCCCAAGGATTTACACCTTC.